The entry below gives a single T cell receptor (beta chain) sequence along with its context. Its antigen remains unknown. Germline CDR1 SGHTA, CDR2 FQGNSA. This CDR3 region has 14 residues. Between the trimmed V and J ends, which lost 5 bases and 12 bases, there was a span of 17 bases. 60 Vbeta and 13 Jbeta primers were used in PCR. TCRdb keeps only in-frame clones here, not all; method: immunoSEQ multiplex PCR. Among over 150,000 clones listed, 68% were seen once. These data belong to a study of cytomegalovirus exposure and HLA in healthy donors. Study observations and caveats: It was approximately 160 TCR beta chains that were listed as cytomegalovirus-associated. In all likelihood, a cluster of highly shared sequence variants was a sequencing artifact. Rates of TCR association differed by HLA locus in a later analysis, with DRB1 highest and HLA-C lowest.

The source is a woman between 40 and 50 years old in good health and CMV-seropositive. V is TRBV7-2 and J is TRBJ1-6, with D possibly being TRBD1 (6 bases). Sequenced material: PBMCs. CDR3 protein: CASSTRQALEPLHF. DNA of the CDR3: TGTGCCAGCAGCACCAGACAGGCCCTAGAACCCCTCCACTTT.